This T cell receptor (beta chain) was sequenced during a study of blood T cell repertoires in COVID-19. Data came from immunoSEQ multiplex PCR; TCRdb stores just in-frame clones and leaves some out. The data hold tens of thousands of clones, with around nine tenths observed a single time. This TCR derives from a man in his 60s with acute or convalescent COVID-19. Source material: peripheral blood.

CDR3 DNA sequence: TGTGCCTGGAGTAGGGGTCTAGTAGGGGCCAACGTCCTGACTTTC. This translates into CAWSRGLVGANVLTF. The chain is built from TRBV30 and TRBJ2-6, with D tentatively TRBD1 (5 bases). The CDR3 length is 15 residues. Germline V gene lookup returns CDR1 GTSNPN and CDR2 SVGIG (reference sequence). Trimming took 2 bases from V and 4 from J, leaving 12 bases between them. Filled out from reference TRBV30 and TRBJ2-6, the complete variable domain reads SQTIHQWPATLVQPVGSPLSLECTVEGTSNPNLYWYRQAAGRGLQLLFYSVGIGQISSEVPQNLSASRPQDRQFILSSKKLLLSDSGFYLCAWSRGLVGANVLTFGAGSRLTVL.